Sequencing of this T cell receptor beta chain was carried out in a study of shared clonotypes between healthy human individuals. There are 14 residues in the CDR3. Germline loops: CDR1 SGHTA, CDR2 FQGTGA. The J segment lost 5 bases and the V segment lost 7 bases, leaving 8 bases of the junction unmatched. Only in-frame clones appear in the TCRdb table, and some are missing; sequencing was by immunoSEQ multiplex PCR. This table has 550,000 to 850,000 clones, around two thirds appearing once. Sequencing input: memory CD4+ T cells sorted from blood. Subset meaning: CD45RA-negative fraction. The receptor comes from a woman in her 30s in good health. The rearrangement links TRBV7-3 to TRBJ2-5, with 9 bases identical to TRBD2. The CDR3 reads CASTLSGSRETQYF. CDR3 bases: TGTGCCAGCACCCTTAGCGGGAGCCGGGAGACCCAGTACTTC.